A selection of T cell receptor beta chains follows, all from one sample in a study of beta chain features in type 1 diabetes. Some clones are missing from TCRdb's copy, which holds only in-frame ones; the method was immunoSEQ multiplex PCR. The sample holds tens of thousands of clones, around 68% seen once. The specimen was stem cell memory CD4+ T cells from blood. These receptors were collected from a woman aged 40 to 50 with type 1 diabetes. Both conserved end residues are part of each CDR3. The D gene is left open where the match is weak. Size is stated for part of the rows, as once, few or many counts, or as a class when the clone is expanded.

D: -
size: -
J: TRBJ1-1
V: TRBV6-1
CDR3: CASSLRGEAFF
DNA: TGTGCCAGCAGCCTGCGGGGTGAAGCTTTCTTT

D: TRBD1
size: -
J: TRBJ1-3
V: TRBV4-1
CDR3: CASNNRGPGNTIYF
DNA: TGCGCCAGCAATAACAGGGGCCCTGGAAACACCATATATTTT

D: -
size: once
J: TRBJ2-3
V: TRBV7-2
CDR3: CASSFFPAGGGDTQYF
DNA: TGTGCCAGCAGCTTTTTTCCGGCAGGGGGAGGAGATACGCAGTATTTT

D: TRBD1
size: -
J: TRBJ1-5
V: TRBV7-3
CDR3: CASSYRGDQPQHF
DNA: TGTGCCAGCAGCTACAGGGGGGACCAGCCCCAGCATTTT

D: TRBD1
size: -
J: TRBJ1-6
V: TRBV6-1
CDR3: CASTYGTVRSPLHF
DNA: TGTGCCAGCACCTACGGGACAGTGCGTTCACCCCTCCACTTT

D: -
size: -
J: TRBJ2-2
V: TRBV19
CDR3: CASSIGARRGHGELFF
DNA: TGTGCCAGTAGTATAGGAGCCCGGAGGGGCCACGGGGAGCTGTTTTTT

D: -
size: few
J: TRBJ2-1
V: TRBV9
CDR3: CASSVSGSYNEQFF
DNA: TGTGCCAGCAGCGTATCGGGCTCCTACAATGAGCAGTTCTTC

D: -
size: -
J: TRBJ2-3
V: TRBV7-2
CDR3: CASSSTGDTQYF
DNA: TGTGCCAGCAGCTCTACAGGGGATACGCAGTATTTT

D: TRBD1
size: -
J: TRBJ1-3
V: TRBV4-1
CDR3: CASSQGQGKENTIYF
DNA: TGCGCCAGCAGCCAGGGACAGGGGAAAGAAAACACCATATATTTT

D: -
size: few
J: TRBJ1-1
V: TRBV25-1
CDR3: CASSPGTLLHGTEAFF
DNA: TGTGCCAGCAGCCCCGGGACTCTACTTCATGGGACTGAAGCTTTCTTT

D: -
size: -
J: TRBJ1-2
V: TRBV18
CDR3: CASSPPSRDGYTF
DNA: TGTGCCAGCTCACCACCATCCAGGGATGGCTACACCTTC

D: -
size: -
J: TRBJ2-1
V: TRBV9
CDR3: CASSVEGGSPSEQFF
DNA: TGTGCCAGCAGCGTAGAGGGAGGTTCTCCAAGTGAGCAGTTCTTC

D: -
size: -
J: TRBJ1-1
V: TRBV7-3
CDR3: CASSPYQAERGEAFF
DNA: TGTGCCAGCAGCCCCTACCAGGCCGAGCGGGGTGAAGCTTTCTTT

D: -
size: -
J: TRBJ2-3
V: TRBV2
CDR3: CASSEAGADTQYF
DNA: TGTGCCAGCAGTGAAGCAGGGGCAGATACGCAGTATTTT

D: TRBD2
size: -
J: TRBJ2-1
V: TRBV28
CDR3: CASSSSGSIYNEQFF
DNA: TGTGCCAGCAGTTCTAGCGGGAGCATTTACAATGAGCAGTTCTTC

D: TRBD2
size: -
J: TRBJ2-5
V: TRBV9
CDR3: CASSVAGGYLETQYF
DNA: TGTGCCAGCAGCGTAGCGGGGGGATATTTGGAGACCCAGTACTTC

D: TRBD2
size: once
J: TRBJ2-1
V: TRBV4-3
CDR3: CASSRTGGSYNEQFF
DNA: TGCGCCAGCAGCCGAACGGGGGGCTCCTACAATGAGCAGTTCTTC

D: -
size: few
J: TRBJ2-7
V: TRBV5-1
CDR3: CASSATGPDEQYF
DNA: TGCGCCAGCTCCGCCACAGGGCCTGATGAGCAGTACTTC

D: -
size: few
J: TRBJ2-1
V: TRBV6-5
CDR3: CASSSWEGGFNEQFF
DNA: TGTGCCAGCAGTTCATGGGAGGGGGGTTTCAATGAGCAGTTCTTC

D: -
size: -
J: TRBJ1-2
V: TRBV19
CDR3: CASSSRATEVYYGYTF
DNA: TGTGCCAGTAGTTCCCGGGCGACGGAGGTGTACTATGGCTACACCTTC

D: TRBD2
size: -
J: TRBJ2-7
V: TRBV4-1
CDR3: CASSRQSIAGPSYEQYF
DNA: TGCGCCAGCAGCCGCCAGAGCATAGCGGGACCTTCCTACGAGCAGTACTTC

D: TRBD1
size: -
J: TRBJ2-7
V: TRBV5-8
CDR3: CASSRTGARAYEQYF
DNA: TGTGCCAGCAGCCGGACAGGAGCCCGGGCCTACGAGCAGTACTTC

D: TRBD1
size: -
J: TRBJ2-2
V: TRBV6-5
CDR3: CASSEQGWTGELFF
DNA: TGTGCCAGCAGTGAACAGGGGTGGACCGGGGAGCTGTTTTTT

D: -
size: -
J: TRBJ1-2
V: TRBV28
CDR3: CASRPGMRYGYTF
DNA: TGTGCCAGCAGACCGGGGATGAGGTATGGCTACACCTTC

D: -
size: -
J: TRBJ2-7
V: TRBV6-5
CDR3: CASSALTSYEQYF
DNA: TGTGCCAGCAGTGCGCTGACTAGCTACGAGCAGTACTTC

D: -
size: few
J: TRBJ2-7
V: TRBV5-1
CDR3: CASSLVGRTYEQYF
DNA: TGCGCCAGCAGCTTGGTGGGCAGAACCTACGAGCAGTACTTC

D: TRBD1
size: -
J: TRBJ1-2
V: TRBV11-2
CDR3: CASSLGTGGLYGYTF
DNA: TGTGCCAGCAGCCTCGGGACAGGGGGTCTGTATGGCTACACCTTC

D: TRBD2
size: -
J: TRBJ2-5
V: TRBV7-9
CDR3: CASSYRNSGQETQYF
DNA: TGTGCCAGCAGCTATCGGAATAGCGGGCAAGAGACCCAGTACTTC

D: -
size: -
J: TRBJ1-1
V: TRBV5-4
CDR3: CASSSGRARGMNTEAFF
DNA: TGTGCCAGCAGCTCAGGCAGGGCCAGGGGTATGAACACTGAAGCTTTCTTT

D: -
size: -
J: TRBJ2-7
V: TRBV29-1
CDR3: CSVGGPPGEQYF
DNA: TGCAGCGTTGGCGGTCCCCCGGGGGAGCAGTACTTC

D: -
size: -
J: TRBJ1-5
V: TRBV30
CDR3: CACGGQVHQPQHF
DNA: TGTGCCTGCGGCGGGCAGGTACATCAGCCCCAGCATTTT

D: -
size: -
J: TRBJ1-5
V: TRBV4-3
CDR3: CASSLDAVSNQPQHF
DNA: TGCGCCAGCAGCCTCGACGCGGTTAGCAATCAGCCCCAGCATTTT

D: TRBD1
size: few
J: TRBJ2-5
V: TRBV4-1
CDR3: CASSQDRQGSLYGTQYF
DNA: TGCGCCAGCAGCCAAGATCGACAGGGGTCCCTGTATGGGACCCAGTACTTC

D: -
size: few
J: TRBJ2-3
V: TRBV7-3
CDR3: CASSLAGLSGDTQYF
DNA: TGTGCCAGCAGCTTGGCGGGACTCTCGGGCGATACGCAGTATTTT

D: TRBD1
size: -
J: TRBJ2-5
V: TRBV5-4
CDR3: CASSGGQKETQYF
DNA: TGTGCCAGCAGCGGGGGACAGAAAGAGACCCAGTACTTC